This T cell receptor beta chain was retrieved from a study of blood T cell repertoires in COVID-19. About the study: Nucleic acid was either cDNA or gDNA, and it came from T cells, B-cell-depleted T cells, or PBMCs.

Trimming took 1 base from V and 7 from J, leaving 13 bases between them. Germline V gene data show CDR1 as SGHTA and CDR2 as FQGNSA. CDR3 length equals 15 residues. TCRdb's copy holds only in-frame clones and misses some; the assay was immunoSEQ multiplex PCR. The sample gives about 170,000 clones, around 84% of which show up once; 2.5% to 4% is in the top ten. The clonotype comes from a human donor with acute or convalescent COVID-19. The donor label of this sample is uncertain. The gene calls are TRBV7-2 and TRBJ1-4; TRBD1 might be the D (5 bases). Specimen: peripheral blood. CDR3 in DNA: TGTGCCAGCAGCTTAGTGGGGGGGAGGGGTGAAAAACTGTTTTTT. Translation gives CASSLVGGRGEKLFF.